The entry below gives a single T cell receptor beta chain sequence along with its context. The PCR was carried out with 60 Vbeta primers and 13 Jbeta primers. Repertoires were generated with immunoSEQ multiplex PCR, while TCRdb's copy carries only in-frame clones and drops some. The sample contains 90,000 to 130,000 clones, 76% of which appear only once. This sample is part of a study of cytomegalovirus exposure and HLA in healthy donors. Study-level background: As an earlier analysis found, around 170 million T cells yielded some 120 million unique TCR beta sequences.

This TCR was recovered from a young man in good health and CMV-seropositive. Sequenced sample: PBMCs.

As DNA, the CDR3 is TGTGCCACCAGCAGAGTGAGCGGTGGCTCTGGAAACACCATATATTTT. Translation: CATSRVSGGSGNTIYF. The rearrangement uses TRBV15 and TRBJ1-3, with D unclear. Germline V gene sequence: CDR1 LNHNV, CDR2 YYDKDF (reference sequence). The CDR3 spans 16 residues. V lost 1 base to trimming and J lost 0 bases, with 10 bases between them.